Below, one T cell receptor (beta chain) is given with its context. As yet, its antigen is unknown. This entry comes from a study of long-term antiretroviral therapy in people with HIV. The wider study: The oldest specimens predate the 2015 immediate-ART recommendation by about a decade.

The CDR3 runs 13 residues. Germline V gene sequence: CDR1 SGHNT, CDR2 YENEEA. V dropped 2 bases and J dropped 5 bases, with 7 bases sitting between them. Study outcomes and limitations: ART was followed by higher diversity that remained below transplant donor controls. Spans of CDR3 length were tighter for HIV repertoires than for controls. Absence of data on ART adherence, viral resistance or therapy changes was noted.

The authors ran the immunoSEQ assay, v3.0, at survey level. Generated by immunoSEQ multiplex PCR, the TCRdb table keeps only in-frame clones and is missing some. The table records about 17,000 clones, more than 70% of them present only once. Sequenced material: unsorted PBMCs, taken 0.1 years before starting antiretroviral therapy. The rearrangement uses TRBV11-3 and TRBJ2-1, with D unresolved. The clonotype was recovered from a man aged 18 to 29 with HIV. CDR3 DNA sequence: TGTGCCAGCAGCTTAATCCCCAACAATGAGCAGTTCTTC. It specifies CASSLIPNNEQFF.